This T cell receptor beta chain was found in a study of T cells in Graves' hyperthyroidism and ophthalmopathy (dated by TCRdb to between 2018 and 2021). For the study in its entirety: Peripheral blood was collected at initial diagnosis, before any treatment. The roughly 100 discovery patients were randomly split 7:3 into training and test sets. An independent validation cohort of around 19 hyperthyroidism patients and more than 15 patients who later progressed to ophthalmopathy tested prospective prediction of ophthalmopathy. The study also compared thyroid tissue and blood T-cell repertoires from a handful of Graves' hyperthyroidism patients. Following sampling, methimazole starting at 30 mg daily was given to hyperthyroidism patients, and high-dose intravenous methylprednisolone was given to ophthalmopathy patients. A discovery cohort of 95 to 100 patients, about 40 with Graves' ophthalmopathy and about 60 with stable Graves' hyperthyroidism, was used to find distinguishing TCR V-J signatures. TCR Vbeta CDR3 sequencing of some 140 peripheral blood samples (43 ophthalmopathy, 75 hyperthyroidism and approximately 17 progressor patients) is reported in the paper.

TCR beta CDR3 regions were amplified from RNA transcripts. A first-round RT-PCR of the TCR CDR3 used the HTBI primer set with the Qiagen OneStep RT-PCR kit. Libraries were constructed in a second round of multiplex PCR, after which size selection and purification were performed. The libraries were sequenced on an Illumina HiSeq2000 using paired-end 100 bp reads. As for the authors' bioinformatics: SOAPnuke was used to process the raw data, removing reads that contained adapters or uncalled bases, had a mean Phred below 15, or lacked an exact match to the constant primer or identifier. COPE v1.2.5 was used to merge high-quality paired reads, and clonotypes were defined as unique nucleotide sequences. MiTCR v1.1 was used to align clonotypes to the IMGT TRBV, TRBD and TRBJ reference segments. The analysis included only V-J combinations with a frequency above 0.0001, which together covered 99% to 99.2% of the repertoires. A TCS score was defined as the ratio between F50 (clonal expansion) and ExV (chaos), using BLOSUM62-based TCRdist between CDR3 peptides within each V-J. Welch's t-statistics and random forest reduced roughly 500 V-J features to 13, which were used in a naive Bayes classifier (R e1071). TCRdb reprocessed the public reads (quality trimming at Q25 with fastp, clone calling with MiXCR) and kept in-frame beta chains. A single entry per CDR3 protein holds the most common genes and DNA from its merged rows. In this record, the V and J calls reflect TCRdb's handling and not the investigators' own analysis. For this sample there are about half a million distinct CDR3 sequences; less than 25% appear just once. Roughly 29% of the sample lies in the top ten.

What the authors observed across the whole study: In validation, the model predicted progression to ophthalmopathy with over 60% sensitivity and less than 75% specificity, a median of 6.5 months before onset. Ophthalmopathy was separated from stable hyperthyroidism by a 13 V-J signature model, with around 88% sensitivity and around 81% specificity obtained in cross-validation and 80%/75% obtained in testing. Sample size was not statistically predetermined, and investigators were not blinded to group allocation. Blood samples also contained most of the expanded thyroid clonotypes (frequency above 0.001), which suggests that blood repertoires may reflect thyroid immune responses.

This clonotype has a handful of counts. Its antigen is not yet known. Per-nucleotide qualities are absent, and no much larger clonotype sits a single base away. A patient counted as having stable Graves' hyperthyroidism if no progression to ophthalmopathy occurred over 18 months of follow-up. Hyperthyroidism patients were aged 18 to 65 years and newly diagnosed, with disease duration of less than 2 months. Patients with uncontrolled infections, other autoimmune diseases, pregnancy or lactation were excluded. Diagnoses were established on the basis of clinical symptoms, serum thyroxine and TRAb, thyroid ultrasound, and orbital computed tomography. PBMCs were isolated from 10 ml of fresh peripheral blood by Ficoll-Paque density gradient centrifugation. Trizol reagent was used to extract total RNA, and RNA quality was then checked on an Agilent 2100 Bioanalyzer. Material for sequencing was blood. This receptor was obtained from a young man with Graves' hyperthyroidism.

CDR3 region: CASSTGGTNEQYF. The sequence in DNA is TGTGCCAGTAGCACTGGAGGGACCAACGAGCAGTACTTC. This receptor chain uses TRBV19 and TRBJ2-7; the D gene is perhaps TRBD2, from 6 matching bases. The CDR3 numbers 13 residues from cysteine through phenylalanine. The CDR3 DNA has 39 bases and is translated from base 1. Per the germline V gene (reference sequence), LNHDA is the CDR1 and SQIVND is the CDR2. V lost 6 bases and J lost 5 bases; the stretch between them is 14 bases long.